This is a list of T cell receptor beta chains from one sample in a study of cytomegalovirus exposure and HLA in healthy donors. Assay: immunoSEQ multiplex PCR; the TCRdb copy retains only in-frame clones and omits some. The data hold 150,000 to 190,000 clones, with roughly 82% observed a single time. Material: PBMCs. The receptors stem from a woman in her forties or fifties in good health and CMV-seropositive. Each CDR3 is given with its conserved first and last residue. A D gene is named only where the DNA matches it firmly. A clone size is listed for some rows: how often the clone was seen (once, few, many), or a class if it is expanded.

abundance,d_gene,j_gene,v_gene,CDR3nt,CDR3aa
once,.,TRBJ2-4,TRBV7-2,TGTGCCAGCAGCTCCCCACCGGAGGCCAAAAACATTCAGTACTTC,CASSSPPEAKNIQYF
.,TRBD1,TRBJ1-2,TRBV18,TGTGCCAGCTCCTTCGGACAGGCTGGATATGGCTACACCTTC,CASSFGQAGYGYTF
.,.,TRBJ1-2,TRBV29-1,TGCAGCGTCCAAAGACAGGACTTTGGCTACACCTTC,CSVQRQDFGYTF
.,TRBD1,TRBJ2-3,TRBV11-2,TGTGCCAGCAGATTGGACAGGGGGCACACAGATACGCAGTATTTT,CASRLDRGHTDTQYF
.,.,TRBJ2-7,TRBV11-2,TGTGCCAGCAGCTTAGATCTTTGGGCTAACGAGCAGTACTTC,CASSLDLWANEQYF
.,.,TRBJ1-2,TRBV4-3,TGCGCCAGCAGCCAAGATCTAAAAGGGCAGGGGATTAGTTATGGCTACACCTTC,CASSQDLKGQGISYGYTF
once,.,TRBJ2-4,TRBV7-2,TGTGCCAGCAGCTTTGGGGCTTTGAGGAGTCAGTACTTC,CASSFGALRSQYF
.,.,TRBJ1-2,TRBV6-5,TGTGCCAGCAGACCTCAGTATGGCTACACCTTC,CASRPQYGYTF
.,.,TRBJ1-6,TRBV19,TGTGCCACCCCGCCCCCAGGACAAGATTCACCCCTCCACTTT,CATPPPGQDSPLHF
.,.,TRBJ1-5,TRBV18,TGTGCCAGCTCACCACGTGAGACGGGGCCCCAGCATTTT,CASSPRETGPQHF
.,TRBD1,TRBJ1-2,TRBV6-1,TGTGCCACGACAGGGCTTAAGTGGGATGGCTACACCTTC,CATTGLKWDGYTF
.,.,TRBJ2-5,TRBV11-2,TGTGCCAGCAGCTTGGAACTAGTCCAGACCCAGTACTTC,CASSLELVQTQYF
.,TRBD1,TRBJ1-3,TRBV5-6,TGTGCCAGCAGTCCGGGACAGGGATCTGGAAACACCATATATTTT,CASSPGQGSGNTIYF
.,.,TRBJ1-2,TRBV19,TGTGCCAGTAGTACATTGAACTATGGCTACACCTTC,CASSTLNYGYTF
.,.,TRBJ1-5,TRBV11-2,TGTGCCAGCAGCTTTTCAGGGTCTAATCAGCCCCAGCATTTT,CASSFSGSNQPQHF
.,.,TRBJ1-4,TRBV5-1,TGCGCCAGCAGCTCCATCCACCGAGGCACTAATGAAAAACTGTTTTTT,CASSSIHRGTNEKLFF
.,TRBD1,TRBJ2-4,TRBV7-9,TGTGCCAGCAGCTTAGATGGGGGACAGGGGCGGAACATTCAGTACTTC,CASSLDGGQGRNIQYF
few,TRBD1,TRBJ2-1,TRBV10-3,TGTGCCATCAGTGATACACAGGGGGCGTCCTACAATGAGCAGTTCTTC,CAISDTQGASYNEQFF
.,TRBD2,TRBJ2-7,TRBV7-2,TGTGCCAGCAGCAACTTGGGGGGGTCGAACTACGAGCAGTACTTC,CASSNLGGSNYEQYF
.,.,TRBJ2-7,TRBV30,TGTGCCTGGAGGGGCTGGGGGGTCTACGAGCAGTACTTC,CAWRGWGVYEQYF
.,.,TRBJ2-2,TRBV14,TGTGCCAGCAGCAAGGGCCGGCAGGGGAACACCGGGGAGCTGTTTTTT,CASSKGRQGNTGELFF
.,TRBD1,TRBJ1-4,TRBV7-9,TGTGCCAGCAGCTCGACTCCGGGACAGGTTCTGTTTTTT,CASSSTPGQVLFF
.,TRBD2,TRBJ2-1,TRBV5-6,TGTGCCAGCACCCCATCAATTTTTAGCGGGAGAAATTACAATGAGCAGTTCTTC,CASTPSIFSGRNYNEQFF
.,.,TRBJ2-3,TRBV5-6,TGTGCCAGCAGCTATAGTGGTACGCAGTATTTT,CASSYSGTQYF
.,TRBD2,TRBJ2-7,TRBV6-1,TGTGCCAGCAGTGAATGGCCTAGCGGGGGGGTCGCCTACGAGCAGTACTTC,CASSEWPSGGVAYEQYF
.,TRBD1,TRBJ2-2,TRBV27,TGTGCCAGCAGTTTATCGGGGACAGGGTTTGCCGGGGAGCTGTTTTTT,CASSLSGTGFAGELFF
.,TRBD2,TRBJ2-5,TRBV5-1,TGCGCCAGCAGCTTGGAAGTTCGGACTAGCGGCCAAGAGACCCAGTACTTC,CASSLEVRTSGQETQYF
.,TRBD1,TRBJ2-7,TRBV4-1,TGCGCCAGCAGCTCCGGGACAGGGGGCTACGAGCAGTACTTC,CASSSGTGGYEQYF
.,TRBD1,TRBJ2-7,TRBV27,TGTGCCAGCAGCGAATACAGGGGGCTAACCTACGAGCAGTACTTC,CASSEYRGLTYEQYF